This is a list of T cell receptor beta chains from one sample in a study of blood T cell repertoires in COVID-19. TCRdb's copy holds only in-frame clones and misses some; the assay was immunoSEQ multiplex PCR. The repertoire has a few hundred thousand clones, roughly 90% of them found once; the top ten carry 3.5% to 4.5%. The specimen was PBMCs or T cells enriched from blood (not recorded which). All receptors derive from a woman aged 18 to 35 with acute COVID-19. CDR3s include the opening cysteine and the closing phenylalanine or tryptophan. Fields, in order: V gene, clone size, J gene, D gene, CDR3 DNA, CDR3 protein. D genes are given only for firm matches. Clone size is not always given. Where it is, it says once, few, many or a class for expanded clones.

v_gene: TRBV28; abundance: NA; j_gene: TRBJ1-2; d_gene: TRBD1; CDR3nt: TGTGCCAGCAGCCAAGGGACAGGCTATGGCTACACCTTC; CDR3aa: CASSQGTGYGYTF
v_gene: TRBV5-1; abundance: NA; j_gene: TRBJ2-1; d_gene: TRBD2; CDR3nt: TGCGCCAGCAGCTTTAGCGGGAGGCCAGCCTACAATGAGCAGTTCTTC; CDR3aa: CASSFSGRPAYNEQFF
v_gene: TRBV29-1; abundance: NA; j_gene: TRBJ1-3; d_gene: NA; CDR3nt: TGCAGCGGTAGGGGGGGAGGAGGATACACCATATATTTT; CDR3aa: CSGRGGGGYTIYF
v_gene: TRBV5-1; abundance: many; j_gene: TRBJ2-2; d_gene: NA; CDR3nt: TGCGCCAGCAGCCTCCAGGGATACACCGGGGAGCTGTTTTTT; CDR3aa: CASSLQGYTGELFF
v_gene: TRBV29-1; abundance: NA; j_gene: TRBJ1-5; d_gene: TRBD1; CDR3nt: TGCAGCGTTGAAGAGGGGACAGGCGGTCAGCCCCAGCATTTT; CDR3aa: CSVEEGTGGQPQHF
v_gene: TRBV7-9; abundance: NA; j_gene: TRBJ2-7; d_gene: NA; CDR3nt: TGTGCCAGCAGCCTTATGCGGGACGGGCCCTCCTACGAGCAGTACTTC; CDR3aa: CASSLMRDGPSYEQYF
v_gene: TRBV9; abundance: NA; j_gene: TRBJ1-3; d_gene: NA; CDR3nt: TGTGCCAGCGAGACAGGCCTCTCTGGAAACACCATATATTTT; CDR3aa: CASETGLSGNTIYF
v_gene: TRBV19; abundance: NA; j_gene: TRBJ1-1; d_gene: NA; CDR3nt: TGTGCCAGTAGCGACTCCGGAATGGGGACCGGGGGTACTGAAGCTTTCTTT; CDR3aa: CASSDSGMGTGGTEAFF
v_gene: TRBV29-1; abundance: NA; j_gene: TRBJ2-2; d_gene: TRBD1; CDR3nt: TGCAGCGTTCTGACAGGGCTCACCGGGGAGCTGTTTTTT; CDR3aa: CSVLTGLTGELFF
v_gene: TRBV6-5; abundance: NA; j_gene: TRBJ1-1; d_gene: TRBD1; CDR3nt: TGTGCCAGCAGTTCCCAGGGGACAGGGAGAGGAACTGAAGCTTTCTTT; CDR3aa: CASSSQGTGRGTEAFF
v_gene: TRBV4-1; abundance: NA; j_gene: TRBJ1-3; d_gene: NA; CDR3nt: TGCGCCAGCAGCCAAGAAGAACAGTTTAACTCTGGAAACACCATATATTTT; CDR3aa: CASSQEEQFNSGNTIYF